This TCR beta chain stems from a study of T cell responses to AZD1222 COVID-19 vaccine. General study points: Donors, mostly white British, included more females; clonal diversity was possibly underestimated. Regions 160-218 and 743-854 held dominance among vaccine-associated CD4 TCRs, which spanned spike. Spike-specific TCR breadth and depth were elevated following two AZD1222 doses. Sampling that yielded the repertoires occurred only after the peak T cell response.

In the case of this clone: Its antigen is unknown.

This CDR3 region has 17 residues. The germline V and J ends were trimmed by 4 bases and 0 bases, with 15 bases remaining between them. The germline CDR1 and CDR2 sequences are LNHDA and SQIVND (reference sequence). Libraries were prepared by immunoSEQ multiplex PCR; TCRdb keeps only in-frame clonotypes and omits some of them. The sample carries approximately 180,000 clones, around 90% recorded once. Here the sequenced sample was peripheral blood, taken on day 0 of AZD1222 vaccination. J is TRBJ1-4 and V is TRBV19; unclear D gene. The source is an adult in good health. This CDR3 reads CASSTARTGTTNEKLFF. As DNA, the CDR3 is TGTGCCAGTAGTACTGCCAGGACCGGGACAACTAATGAAAAACTGTTTTTT. Complete variable domain (other parts from reference TRBV19 and TRBJ1-4): DGGITQSPKYLFRKEGQNVTLSCEQNLNHDAMYWYRQDPGQGLRLIYYSQIVNDFQKGDIAEGYSVSREKKESFPLTVTSAQKNPTAFYLCASSTARTGTTNEKLFFGSGTQLSVL.